This TCR beta chain was profiled in a study of identical twins. Study observations and caveats: Excess low generation probability was seen in twin-shared out-of-frame alpha sequences.

With respect to this clonotype: The antigen is unknown.

TCRdb itself ran the 5' RACE reads through MiXCR, one entry per CDR3 protein. This table holds 1,800,000 or so distinct CDR3 sequences, less than 40% found once. Losses at the gene ends were 5 bases for V and 7 bases for J; bases not matched to a gene: 20. The CDR3 covers 17 residues. CDR1 is SEHNR, CDR2 FQNEAQ, per germline (reference sequence). The clonotype originates from a newborn girl in good health. J is TRBJ2-7 and V is TRBV7-9; 7 bases match TRBD2. Sequenced: cord blood. CDR3 amino acids: CASSPRVSGVSYNEQYF. The CDR3 nucleotides are TGTGCCAGCAGCCCAAGGGTGAGCGGGGTGTCCTACAATGAGCAGTACTTC.